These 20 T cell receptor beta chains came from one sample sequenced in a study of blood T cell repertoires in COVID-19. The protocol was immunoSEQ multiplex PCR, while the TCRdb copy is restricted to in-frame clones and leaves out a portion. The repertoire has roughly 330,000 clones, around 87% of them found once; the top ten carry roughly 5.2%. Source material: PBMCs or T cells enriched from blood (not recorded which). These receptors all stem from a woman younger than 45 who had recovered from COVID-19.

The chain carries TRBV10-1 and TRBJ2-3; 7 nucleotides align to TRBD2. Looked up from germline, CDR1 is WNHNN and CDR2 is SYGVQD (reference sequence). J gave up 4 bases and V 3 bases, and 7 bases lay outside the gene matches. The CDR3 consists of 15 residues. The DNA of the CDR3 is TGCGCCAGCAGTGACTCGCGTGGGGGGGCAGATACGCAGTATTTT. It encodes CASSDSRGGADTQYF.

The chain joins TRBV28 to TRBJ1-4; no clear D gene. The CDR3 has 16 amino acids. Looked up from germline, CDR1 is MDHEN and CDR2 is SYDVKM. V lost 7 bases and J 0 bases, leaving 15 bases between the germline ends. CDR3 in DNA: TGTGCCAGCACAGACCAGACTGCTACAACTAATGAAAAACTGTTTTTT. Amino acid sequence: CASTDQTATTNEKLFF.

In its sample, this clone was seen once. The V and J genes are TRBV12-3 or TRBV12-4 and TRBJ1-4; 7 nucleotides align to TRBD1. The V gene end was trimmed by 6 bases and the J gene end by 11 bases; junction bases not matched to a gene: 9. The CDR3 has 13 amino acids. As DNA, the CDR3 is TGTGCCAGCAGGACAGGCGCAGGGGGGAAACTGTTTTTT. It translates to CASRTGAGGKLFF.

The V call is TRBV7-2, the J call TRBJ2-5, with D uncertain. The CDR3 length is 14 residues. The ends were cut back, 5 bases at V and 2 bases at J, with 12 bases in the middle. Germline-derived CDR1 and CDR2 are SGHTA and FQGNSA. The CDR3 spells CASSVGQTQETQYF. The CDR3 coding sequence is TGTGCCAGCAGCGTTGGGCAGACACAAGAGACCCAGTACTTC.

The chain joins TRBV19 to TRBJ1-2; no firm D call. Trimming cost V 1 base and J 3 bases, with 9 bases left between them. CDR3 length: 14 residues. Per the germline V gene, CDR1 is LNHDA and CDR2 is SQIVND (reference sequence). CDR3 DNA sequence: TGTGCCAGTAGTATAGTGGGCTCCTACTATGGCTACACCTTC. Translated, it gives CASSIVGSYYGYTF.

This CDR3 is CSASSGGPYEQYF. DNA for the CDR3: TGCAGTGCTAGTAGCGGGGGACCTTATGAGCAGTACTTC. This chain uses TRBV20-1 with TRBJ2-7, with TRBD2 matching 9 bases. The junction had 7 bases not matched to a gene; V was cut back by 3 bases and J by 7 bases. This CDR3 region has 13 residues. Germline V lookup: CDR1 DFQATT, CDR2 SNEGSKA (reference sequence).

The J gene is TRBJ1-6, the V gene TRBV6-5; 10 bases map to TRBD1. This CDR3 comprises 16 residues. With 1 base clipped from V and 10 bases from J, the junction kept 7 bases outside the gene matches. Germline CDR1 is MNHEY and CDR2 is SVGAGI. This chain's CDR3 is CASSYLGDRGSSPLHF. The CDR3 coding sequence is TGTGCCAGCAGTTACTTGGGGGACAGGGGATCCTCACCCCTCCACTTT.

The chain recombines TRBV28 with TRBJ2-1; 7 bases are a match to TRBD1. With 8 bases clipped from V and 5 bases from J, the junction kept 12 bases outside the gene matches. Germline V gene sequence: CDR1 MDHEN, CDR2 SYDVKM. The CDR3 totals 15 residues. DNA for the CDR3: TGTGCCAGCTCAACGCCAGGGGGTACCCACAATGAGCAGTTCTTC. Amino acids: CASSTPGGTHNEQFF.

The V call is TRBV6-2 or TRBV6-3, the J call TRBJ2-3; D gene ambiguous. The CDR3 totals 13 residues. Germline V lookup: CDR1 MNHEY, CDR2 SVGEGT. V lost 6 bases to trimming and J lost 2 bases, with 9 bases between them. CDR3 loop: CASSPGFTDTQYF. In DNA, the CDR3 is TGTGCCAGCAGCCCCGGGTTCACAGATACGCAGTATTTT.

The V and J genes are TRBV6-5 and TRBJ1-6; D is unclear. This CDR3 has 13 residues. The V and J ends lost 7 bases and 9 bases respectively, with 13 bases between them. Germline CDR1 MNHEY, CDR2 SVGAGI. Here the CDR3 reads CASTFTTPSPLHF. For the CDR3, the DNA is TGTGCCAGCACTTTTACTACTCCTTCACCCCTCCACTTT.

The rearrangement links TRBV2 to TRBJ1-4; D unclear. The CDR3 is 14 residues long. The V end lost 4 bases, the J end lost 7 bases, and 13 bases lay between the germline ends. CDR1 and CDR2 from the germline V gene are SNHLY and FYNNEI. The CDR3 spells CASSVGSLGEKLFF. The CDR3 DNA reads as TGTGCCAGCAGTGTGGGGAGTTTGGGTGAAAAACTGTTTTTT.

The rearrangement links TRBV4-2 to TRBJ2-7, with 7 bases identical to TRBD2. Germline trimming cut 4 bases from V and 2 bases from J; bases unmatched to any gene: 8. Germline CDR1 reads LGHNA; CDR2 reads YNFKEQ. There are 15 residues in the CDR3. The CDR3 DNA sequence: TGTGCCAGCAGCCTCCGGCGGGGGAATCCCTACGAGCAGTACTTC. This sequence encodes CASSLRRGNPYEQYF.

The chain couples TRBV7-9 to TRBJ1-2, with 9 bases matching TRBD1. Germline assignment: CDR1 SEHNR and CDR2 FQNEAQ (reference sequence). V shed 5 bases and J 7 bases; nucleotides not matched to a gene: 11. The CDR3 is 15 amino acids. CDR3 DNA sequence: TGTGCCAGCAGCGCCCGGGACAGGGTTTTGAGTGGCTACACCTTC. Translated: CASSARDRVLSGYTF.

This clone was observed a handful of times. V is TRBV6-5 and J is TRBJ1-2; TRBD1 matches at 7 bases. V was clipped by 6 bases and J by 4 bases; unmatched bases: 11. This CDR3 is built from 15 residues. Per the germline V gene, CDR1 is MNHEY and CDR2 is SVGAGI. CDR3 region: CASSRGQKVGYGYTF. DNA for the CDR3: TGTGCCAGCAGCCGGGGACAGAAAGTTGGCTATGGCTACACCTTC.

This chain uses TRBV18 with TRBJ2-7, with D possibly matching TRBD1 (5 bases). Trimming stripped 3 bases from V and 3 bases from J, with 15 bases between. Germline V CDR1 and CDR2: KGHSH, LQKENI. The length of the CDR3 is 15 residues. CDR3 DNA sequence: TGTGCCAGCTCACCGCCTTCAGGCAGGGACTACGAGCAGTACTTC. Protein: CASSPPSGRDYEQYF.

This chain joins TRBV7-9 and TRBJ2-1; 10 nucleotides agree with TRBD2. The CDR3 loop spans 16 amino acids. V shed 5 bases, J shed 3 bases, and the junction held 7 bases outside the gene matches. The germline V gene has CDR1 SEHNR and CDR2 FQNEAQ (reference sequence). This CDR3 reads CASSPWASGGYNEQFF. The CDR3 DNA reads TGTGCCAGCAGCCCCTGGGCTAGCGGGGGCTACAATGAGCAGTTCTTC. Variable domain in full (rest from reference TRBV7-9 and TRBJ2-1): DTGVSQNPRHKITKRGQNVTFRCDPISEHNRLYWYRQTLGQGPEFLTYFQNEAQLEKSRLLSDRFSAERPKGSFSTLEIQRTEQGDSAMYLCASSPWASGGYNEQFFGPGTRLTVL.

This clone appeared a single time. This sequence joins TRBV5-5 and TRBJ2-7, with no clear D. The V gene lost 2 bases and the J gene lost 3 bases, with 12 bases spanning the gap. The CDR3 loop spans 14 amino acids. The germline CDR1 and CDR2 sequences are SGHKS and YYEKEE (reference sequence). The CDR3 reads CASSFSQAGYEQYF. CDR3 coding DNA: TGTGCCAGCAGCTTCTCGCAGGCCGGCTACGAGCAGTACTTC.

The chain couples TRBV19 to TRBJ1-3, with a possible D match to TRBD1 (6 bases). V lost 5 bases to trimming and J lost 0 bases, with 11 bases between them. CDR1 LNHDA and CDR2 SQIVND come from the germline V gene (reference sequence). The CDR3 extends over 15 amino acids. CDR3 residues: CASSRTDPSGNTIYF. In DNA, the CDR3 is TGTGCCAGTAGTCGGACAGACCCCTCTGGAAACACCATATATTTT.

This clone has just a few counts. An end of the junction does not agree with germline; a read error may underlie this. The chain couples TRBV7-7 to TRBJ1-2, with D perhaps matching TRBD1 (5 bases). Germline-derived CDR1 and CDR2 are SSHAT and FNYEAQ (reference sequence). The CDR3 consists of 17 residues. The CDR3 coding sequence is TGTGCTAGCAGCTTAGCAACCTACAGGAAGGAAAACTATGGCTACACCTTC. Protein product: CASSLATYRKENYGYTF.

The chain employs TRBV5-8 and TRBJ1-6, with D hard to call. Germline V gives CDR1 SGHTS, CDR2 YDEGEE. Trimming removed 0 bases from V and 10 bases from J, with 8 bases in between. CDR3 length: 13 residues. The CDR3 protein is CASSLVRESPLHF. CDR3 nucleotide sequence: TGTGCCAGCAGCTTGGTGCGGGAGTCACCCCTCCACTTT.